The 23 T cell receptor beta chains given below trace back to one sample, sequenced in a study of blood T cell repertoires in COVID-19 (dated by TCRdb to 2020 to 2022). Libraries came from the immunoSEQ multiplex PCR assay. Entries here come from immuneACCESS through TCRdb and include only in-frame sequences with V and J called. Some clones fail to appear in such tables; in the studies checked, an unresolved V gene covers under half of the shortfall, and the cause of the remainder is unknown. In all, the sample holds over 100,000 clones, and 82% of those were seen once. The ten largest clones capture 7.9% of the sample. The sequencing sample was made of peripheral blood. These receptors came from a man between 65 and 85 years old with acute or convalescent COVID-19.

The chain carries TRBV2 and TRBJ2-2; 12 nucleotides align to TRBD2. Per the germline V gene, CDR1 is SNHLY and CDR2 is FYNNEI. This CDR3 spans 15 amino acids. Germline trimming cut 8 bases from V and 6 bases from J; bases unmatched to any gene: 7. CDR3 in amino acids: CASRGLAGRAGELFF. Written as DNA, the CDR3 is TGTGCCAGCCGAGGACTAGCGGGGAGGGCCGGGGAGCTGTTTTTT.

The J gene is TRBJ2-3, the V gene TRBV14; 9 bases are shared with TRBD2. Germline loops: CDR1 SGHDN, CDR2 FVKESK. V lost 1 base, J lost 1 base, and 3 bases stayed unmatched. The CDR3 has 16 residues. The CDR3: CASSQVAGVGTDTQYF. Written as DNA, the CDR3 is TGTGCCAGCAGCCAAGTAGCGGGAGTCGGCACAGATACGCAGTATTTT.

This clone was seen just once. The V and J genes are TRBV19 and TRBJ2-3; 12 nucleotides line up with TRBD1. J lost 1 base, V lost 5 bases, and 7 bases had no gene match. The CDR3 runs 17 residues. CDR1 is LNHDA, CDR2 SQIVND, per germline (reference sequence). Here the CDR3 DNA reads TGTGCCAGTAGTCCGGGACAGGGGGCGGGTGGCACAGATACGCAGTATTTT. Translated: CASSPGQGAGGTDTQYF.

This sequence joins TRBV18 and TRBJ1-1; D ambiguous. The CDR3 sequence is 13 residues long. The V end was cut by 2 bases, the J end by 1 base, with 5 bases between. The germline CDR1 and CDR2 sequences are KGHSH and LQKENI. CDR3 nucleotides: TGTGCCAGCTCACCAGGTAGGAACACTGAAGCTTTCTTT. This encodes CASSPGRNTEAFF.

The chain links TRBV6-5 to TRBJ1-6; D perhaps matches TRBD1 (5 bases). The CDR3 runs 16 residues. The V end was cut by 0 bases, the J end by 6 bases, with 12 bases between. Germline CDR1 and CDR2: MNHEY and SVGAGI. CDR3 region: CASSYSRGPANSPLHF. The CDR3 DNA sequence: TGTGCCAGCAGTTACTCTAGGGGCCCTGCTAATTCACCCCTCCACTTT.

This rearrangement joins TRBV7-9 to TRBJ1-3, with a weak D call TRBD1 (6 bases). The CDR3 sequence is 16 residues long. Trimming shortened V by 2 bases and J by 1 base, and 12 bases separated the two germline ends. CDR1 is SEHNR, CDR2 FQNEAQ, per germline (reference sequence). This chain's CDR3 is CASSLRLTGSGNTIYF. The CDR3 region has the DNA TGTGCCAGCAGCTTAAGGCTCACAGGGTCTGGAAACACCATATATTTT.

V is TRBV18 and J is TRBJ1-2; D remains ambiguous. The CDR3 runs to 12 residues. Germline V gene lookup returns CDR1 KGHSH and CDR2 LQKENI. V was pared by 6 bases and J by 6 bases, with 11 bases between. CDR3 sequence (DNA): TGTGCCAGCTCCCACCCGCGTGATGGCTACACCTTC. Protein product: CASSHPRDGYTF.

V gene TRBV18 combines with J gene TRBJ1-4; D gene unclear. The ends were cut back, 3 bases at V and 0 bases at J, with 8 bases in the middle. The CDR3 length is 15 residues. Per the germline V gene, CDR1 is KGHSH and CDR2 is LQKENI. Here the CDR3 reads CASSPLRATNEKLFF. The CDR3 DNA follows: TGTGCCAGCTCACCTTTGCGGGCAACTAATGAAAAACTGTTTTTT. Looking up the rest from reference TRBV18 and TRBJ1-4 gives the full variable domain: NAGVMQNPRHLVRRRGQEARLRCSPMKGHSHVYWYRQLPEEGLKFMVYLQKENIIDESGMPKERFSAEFPKEGPSILRIQQVVRGDSAAYFCASSPLRATNEKLFFGSGTQLSVL.

The CDR3 DNA sequence: TGTGCCATCAGAGCGGATTCCTCCTACAATGAGCAGTTCTTC. Translated, it gives CAIRADSSYNEQFF. The chain employs TRBV10-3 and TRBJ2-1, with a possible D match to TRBD2 (5 bases). The CDR3 covers 14 residues. V shed 6 bases and J shed 0 bases, with 9 bases lying between them. Per the germline V gene, CDR1 is ENHRY and CDR2 is SYGVKD.

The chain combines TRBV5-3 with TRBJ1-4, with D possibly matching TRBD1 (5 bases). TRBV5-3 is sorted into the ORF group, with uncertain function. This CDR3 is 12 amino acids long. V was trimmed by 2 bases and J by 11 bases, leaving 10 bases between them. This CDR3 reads CARSFWGDKLFF. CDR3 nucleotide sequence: TGTGCCAGAAGCTTTTGGGGGGATAAACTGTTTTTT.

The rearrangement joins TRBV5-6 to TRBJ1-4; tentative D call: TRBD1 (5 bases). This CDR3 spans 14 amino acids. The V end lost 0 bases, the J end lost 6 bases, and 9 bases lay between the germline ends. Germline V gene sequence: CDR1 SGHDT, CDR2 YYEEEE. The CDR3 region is CASSLGPRDEKLFF. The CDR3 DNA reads TGTGCCAGCAGCTTGGGGCCCAGGGATGAAAAACTGTTTTTT.

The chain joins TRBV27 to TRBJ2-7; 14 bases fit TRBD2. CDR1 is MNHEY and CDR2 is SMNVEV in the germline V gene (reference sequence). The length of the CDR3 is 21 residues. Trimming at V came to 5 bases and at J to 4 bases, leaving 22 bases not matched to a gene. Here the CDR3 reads CASSPKGTVGLAGVLGYEQYF. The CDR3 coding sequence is TGTGCCAGCAGTCCAAAAGGGACGGTGGGACTAGCGGGAGTATTGGGTTACGAGCAGTACTTC.

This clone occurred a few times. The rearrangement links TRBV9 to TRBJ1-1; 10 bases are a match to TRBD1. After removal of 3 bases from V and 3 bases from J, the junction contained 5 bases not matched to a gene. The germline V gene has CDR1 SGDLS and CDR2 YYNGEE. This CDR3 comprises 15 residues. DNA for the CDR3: TGTGCCAGCAGCGGACAGGGGGCGGCTTACACTGAAGCTTTCTTT. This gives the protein CASSGQGAAYTEAFF.

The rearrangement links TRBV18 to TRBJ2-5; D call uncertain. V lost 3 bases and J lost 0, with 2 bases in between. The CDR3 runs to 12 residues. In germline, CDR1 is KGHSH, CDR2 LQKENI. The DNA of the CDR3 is TGTGCCAGCTCACCCTACCAAGAGACCCAGTACTTC. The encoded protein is CASSPYQETQYF.

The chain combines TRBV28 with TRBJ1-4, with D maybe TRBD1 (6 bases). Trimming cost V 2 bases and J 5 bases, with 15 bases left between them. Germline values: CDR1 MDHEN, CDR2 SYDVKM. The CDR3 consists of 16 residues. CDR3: CASSLTGRTENEKLFF. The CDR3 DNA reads TGTGCCAGCAGTTTAACCGGGAGGACAGAGAATGAAAAACTGTTTTTT.

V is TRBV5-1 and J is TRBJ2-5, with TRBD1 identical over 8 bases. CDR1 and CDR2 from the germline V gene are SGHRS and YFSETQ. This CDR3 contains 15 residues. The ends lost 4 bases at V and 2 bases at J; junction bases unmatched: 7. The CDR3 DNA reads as TGCGCCAGCAGCGCACCGGGACAGGTTCAAGAGACCCAGTACTTC. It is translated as CASSAPGQVQETQYF.

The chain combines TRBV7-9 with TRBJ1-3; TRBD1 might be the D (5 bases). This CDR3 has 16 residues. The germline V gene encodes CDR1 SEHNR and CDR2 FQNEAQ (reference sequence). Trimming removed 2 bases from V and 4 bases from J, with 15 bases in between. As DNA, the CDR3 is TGTGCCAGCAGCTTAAGGGGAGGCCTAGGAGGAAACACCATATATTTT. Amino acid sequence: CASSLRGGLGGNTIYF.

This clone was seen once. This CDR3 is CASSPGDSNQPQHF. CDR3 DNA sequence: TGTGCCAGCAGCCCGGGGGATAGCAATCAGCCCCAGCATTTT. The chain joins TRBV7-2 to TRBJ1-5; maybe TRBD1 (5 bases). With 5 bases removed from V and 0 bases from J, the gap between germline ends came to 8 bases. Per the germline V gene, CDR1 is SGHTA and CDR2 is FQGNSA. CDR3 length: 14 residues.

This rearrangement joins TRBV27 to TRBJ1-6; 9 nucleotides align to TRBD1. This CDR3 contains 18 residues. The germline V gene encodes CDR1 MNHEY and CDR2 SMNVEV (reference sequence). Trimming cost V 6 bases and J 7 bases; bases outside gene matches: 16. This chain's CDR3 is CASSPGQGRVSANSPLHF. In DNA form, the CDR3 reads TGTGCCAGCAGCCCGGGACAGGGAAGGGTGAGCGCGAATTCACCCCTCCACTTT.

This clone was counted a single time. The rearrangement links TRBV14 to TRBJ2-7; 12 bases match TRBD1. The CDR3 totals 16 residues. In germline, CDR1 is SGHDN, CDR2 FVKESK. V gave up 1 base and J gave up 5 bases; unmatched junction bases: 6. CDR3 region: CASSQVAGQGAHEQYF. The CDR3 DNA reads TGTGCCAGCAGCCAAGTGGCGGGACAGGGGGCACACGAGCAGTACTTC. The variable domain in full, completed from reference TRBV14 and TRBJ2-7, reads EAGVTQFPSHSVIEKGQTVTLRCDPISGHDNLYWYRRVMGKEIKFLLHFVKESKQDESGMPNNRFLAERTGGTYSTLKVQPAELEDSGVYFCASSQVAGQGAHEQYFGPGTRLTVT.

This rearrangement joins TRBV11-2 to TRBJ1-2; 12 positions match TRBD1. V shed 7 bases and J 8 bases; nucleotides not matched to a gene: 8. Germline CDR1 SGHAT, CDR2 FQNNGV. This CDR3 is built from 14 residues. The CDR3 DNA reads TGTGCCAGCACCACGGGACAGGGGGCGCTCGGCTACACCTTC. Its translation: CASTTGQGALGYTF.

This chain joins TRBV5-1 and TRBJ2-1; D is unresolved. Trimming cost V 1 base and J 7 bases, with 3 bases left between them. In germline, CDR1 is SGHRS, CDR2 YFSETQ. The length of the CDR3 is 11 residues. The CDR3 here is CASSLQNEQFF. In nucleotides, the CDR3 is TGCGCCAGCAGCTTGCAAAATGAGCAGTTCTTC.

CDR3 nucleotides: TGTGCCAGCAGCTGGTGGACAGGGGGAAATGAGCAGTTCTTC. Translated: CASSWWTGGNEQFF. This chain links TRBV5-6 with TRBJ2-1; 10 bases fit TRBD1. Germline CDR1 reads SGHDT; CDR2 reads YYEEEE. CDR3 size: 14 residues. Trimming at V came to 3 bases and at J to 7 bases, leaving 4 bases not matched to a gene.